The rows below give T cell receptor beta chains drawn from one sample of a study of blood T cell repertoires in COVID-19. The repertoire was sequenced with immunoSEQ multiplex PCR; TCRdb's copy has only in-frame clones and lacks some. The sample yields about 54,000 clones, about four fifths seen once. Sequenced material: peripheral blood. The source is a human donor in a cohort sampled during active or convalescent COVID-19. Both conserved end residues are trimmed from each CDR3.

cdr3_length v_call cdr3_aa
15 TRBV10-3 AISQIAGGTGADTQY
14 TRBV3-1/TRBV3-2 ASSQVAGGGTDTQY
13 TRBV5-1 ASSLGGSVKTEAF
14 TRBV9 ASSPQSGGTNEKLF
12 TRBV5-1 ASSFSGGADTQY
13 TRBV6-5 ASSTSGVSGNTIY
14 TRBV6-6 ASRPLGQGAVNEQF
10 TRBV6-5 ASSLPGDGYT
13 TRBV7-2 ASSTRGQGAHGYT
14 TRBV7-2 ASSSLSGQGDEKLF
13 TRBV19 ATPGQGNSGNTIY
12 TRBV6-5 ASSLTGIGDEQY